This T cell receptor (beta chain) was retrieved from a study of blood T cell repertoires in COVID-19. Study overall: Cohort 3 recovered donors had two negative PCRs, clearance, or symptom resolution. Some COVID-19 samples were acute and others convalescent; all came from the United States, Italy and Spain. The analysed material was cDNA or gDNA that came from T cells, B-cell-depleted T cells, or PBMCs.

Repertoires were generated with immunoSEQ multiplex PCR, while TCRdb's copy carries only in-frame clones and drops some. This table has around 290,000 clones, more than 70% appearing once. Enrolled through a virtual design, the participants were between roughly 18 and 89 years of age and came from 24 US areas. The CDR3 is 16 residues long. J gave up 5 bases and V 4 bases, and 13 bases lay outside the gene matches. CDR1 is KGHSH, CDR2 LQKENI, per germline. The source material was PBMCs or T cells enriched from blood (not recorded which). This chain uses TRBV18 with TRBJ1-1, with 7 nucleotides matching TRBD1. The receptor was derived from a woman aged 60 to 75 in a cohort exposed to, infected with or recovered from COVID-19 (not recorded which). CDR3 DNA sequence: TGTGCCAGCTCACTATCTCAGGAGGGGGCGAAGACTGAAGCTTTCTTT. This translates into CASSLSQEGAKTEAFF.